These 21 T cell receptor beta chains were sequenced from one sample in a study of blood T cell repertoires in COVID-19. Sequencing used immunoSEQ multiplex PCR; TCRdb keeps in-frame clones, though not all of them. The table lists about 190,000 clones, 75% to 90% of them singletons. Sample: peripheral blood. Receptor source: a man aged 25-45 years with acute or convalescent COVID-19.

This chain joins TRBV7-3 and TRBJ2-2; TRBD1 matches at 7 bases. Unmatched junction bases numbered 8, after V lost 4 bases and J lost 0 bases. Germline CDR1 is SGHTA and CDR2 is FQGTGA. The CDR3 is 17 residues long. CDR3 region: CASSSLGQRPNTGELFF. The CDR3 DNA reads TGTGCCAGCAGCTCACTGGGACAGCGACCGAACACCGGGGAGCTGTTTTTT.

A single count supports this clone. The V call is TRBV12-2, the J call TRBJ2-7; the listed D gene, TRBD2, was not tested against the DNA. TRBV12-2 is marked as a pseudogene. The CDR3 totals 15 residues. The CDR3 DNA is TGTGCAAGTCGCTTAGGATCCCATAGGAGATTGGGGCAGTACTTC. Translated, it gives CASRLGSHRRLGQYF.

The chain carries TRBV6-5 and TRBJ1-2; maybe TRBD1 (5 bases). The CDR3 runs 14 residues. CDR1 MNHEY and CDR2 SVGAGI come from the germline V gene. V shed 0 bases and J shed 7 bases, with 12 bases lying between them. The CDR3 nucleotides are TGTGCCAGCAGTTACTCGCGGGGCCCGAGTGGCTACACCTTC. Translating gives CASSYSRGPSGYTF.

The CDR3 nucleotides are TGTGCCAGCTCACCGACAGAAAACGAGCAGTACTTC. This codes for CASSPTENEQYF. The V gene is TRBV18, the J gene TRBJ2-7; D is possibly TRBD1 (5 bases). CDR1 and CDR2 from the germline V gene are KGHSH and LQKENI. The CDR3 spans 12 residues. Trimming took 3 bases from V and 5 from J, leaving 8 bases between them.

The chain has TRBV6-6 and TRBJ1-6, with D possibly matching TRBD1 (5 bases). Germline CDR1 and CDR2: MNHNY and SVGAGI (reference sequence). The CDR3 spans 15 residues. Deletions cut 3 bases from V and 5 bases from J, with 11 bases between. CDR3 loop: CASSYSGRDNSPLHF. The DNA of the CDR3 is TGTGCCAGCAGTTATTCAGGCAGGGATAATTCACCCCTCCACTTT.

The chain carries TRBV13 and TRBJ2-5, with 7 bases that match TRBD1. The CDR3 contains 13 residues. In germline, CDR1 is PRHDT, CDR2 FYEKMQ (reference sequence). The V segment lost 6 bases and the J segment 5 bases; nucleotides outside the gene matches: 6. The chain's CDR3 is CASSGQAFETQYF. CDR3 bases: TGTGCCAGCAGTGGACAGGCGTTCGAGACCCAGTACTTC.

The rearrangement joins TRBV7-3 to TRBJ2-1; 10 bases fit TRBD2. The CDR3 runs to 16 residues. Germline CDR1 reads SGHTA; CDR2 reads FQGTGA. The V gene end was trimmed by 1 base and the J gene end by 3 bases; junction bases not matched to a gene: 3. CDR3 region: CASSLRWTSGYNEQFF. The CDR3 nucleotides are TGTGCCAGCAGCTTAAGGTGGACTAGCGGCTACAATGAGCAGTTCTTC.

The chain uses TRBV12-5 and TRBJ2-5; no definite D call. V was shortened by 3 bases and J by 2 bases, with 7 bases between the two germline ends. In germline, CDR1 is LGHNT, CDR2 FRNRAP. The CDR3 has 13 amino acids. This CDR3 is CASGFGQQETQYF. The CDR3 coding sequence is TGTGCTAGTGGTTTTGGGCAGCAAGAGACCCAGTACTTC.

The chain recombines TRBV2 with TRBJ1-1; no clear D gene. The CDR3 contains 13 residues. The germline V and J ends were trimmed by 7 bases and 1 base, with 10 bases remaining between them. Germline CDR1 and CDR2: SNHLY and FYNNEI. As DNA, the CDR3 is TGTGCCAGCACTATTGAGGGGAACACTGAAGCTTTCTTT. It specifies CASTIEGNTEAFF.

This chain uses TRBV6-5 with TRBJ1-1, with D perhaps matching TRBD1 (6 bases). The CDR3 has 14 amino acids. Germline V gene lookup returns CDR1 MNHEY and CDR2 SVGAGI. The V end was cut by 4 bases, the J end by 0 bases, with 9 bases between. The CDR3 loop is CASSSGQMNTEAFF. DNA of the CDR3: TGTGCCAGCAGTTCAGGACAGATGAACACTGAAGCTTTCTTT.

The V gene is TRBV11-2, the J gene TRBJ2-1; D is possibly TRBD2 (5 bases). V was shortened by 1 base and J by 8 bases, with 18 bases between the two germline ends. Germline-derived CDR1 and CDR2 are SGHAT and FQNNGV. The CDR3 loop spans 16 amino acids. CDR3 loop: CASSLGRLGLRDEQFF. The CDR3 bases are TGTGCCAGCAGCTTAGGACGACTTGGACTTAGGGATGAGCAGTTCTTC.

A few counts support this clone. This chain connects TRBV19 to TRBJ1-2, with a weak D call TRBD1 (5 bases). This CDR3 region has 12 residues. Per germline, CDR1 LNHDA and CDR2 SQIVND (reference sequence). V lost 6 bases and J lost 5, with 10 bases in between. Here the CDR3 reads CASSQPGYGYTF. In DNA form, the CDR3 reads TGTGCCAGTAGCCAACCAGGGTATGGCTACACCTTC.

The rearrangement joins TRBV28 to TRBJ2-7, with D unclear. Germline-derived CDR1 and CDR2 are MDHEN and SYDVKM. The CDR3 is 11 amino acids. The V gene lost 6 bases and the J gene lost 4 bases, with 7 bases spanning the gap. The CDR3 region is CASRRVYEQYF. The CDR3 region has the DNA TGTGCCAGCAGACGGGTGTACGAGCAGTACTTC.

This clone was counted between two and nine times. The chain uses TRBV7-2 and TRBJ2-3; 12 bases map to TRBD2. Germline CDR1 is SGHTA and CDR2 is FQGNSA. After removal of 5 bases from V and 7 bases from J, the junction contained 7 bases not matched to a gene. The CDR3 sequence is 15 residues long. The CDR3 protein is CASSTRLAGENTQYF. The CDR3 bases are TGTGCCAGCAGCACACGACTAGCGGGGGAGAATACGCAGTATTTT.

This chain joins TRBV5-1 and TRBJ2-5; maybe TRBD2 (6 bases). This CDR3 region has 15 residues. The V end was cut by 9 bases, the J end by 4 bases, with 22 bases between. Germline lookup yields CDR1 SGHRS and CDR2 YFSETQ. CDR3 sequence: CATNVLGVEGETQYF. The CDR3 DNA is TGCGCCACCAATGTACTAGGGGTGGAGGGAGAGACCCAGTACTTC.

The rearrangement uses TRBV7-9 and TRBJ1-5, with D possibly being TRBD1 (5 bases). The V end was cut by 1 base, the J end by 6 bases, with 10 bases between. The CDR3 is 14 residues long. In germline, CDR1 is SEHNR, CDR2 FQNEAQ (reference sequence). The CDR3 DNA follows: TGTGCCAGCAGCTTAGGAGGTGGGGCTCAGCCCCAGCATTTT. It codes for CASSLGGGAQPQHF.

The chain is built from TRBV5-1 and TRBJ1-6; weak D call: TRBD1 (5 bases). The CDR3 spans 13 residues. Germline CDR1 reads SGHRS; CDR2 reads YFSETQ. V was shortened by 0 bases and J by 11 bases, with 9 bases between the two germline ends. DNA for the CDR3: TGCGCCAGCAGCTTGGAGGGGCCGGCACCCCTCCACTTT. This translates into CASSLEGPAPLHF.

The rearrangement uses TRBV6-5 and TRBJ2-3; TRBD2 agrees at 10 bases. The J segment lost 5 bases and the V segment lost 6 bases, leaving 8 bases of the junction unmatched. The CDR3 has 15 amino acids. Per germline, CDR1 MNHEY and CDR2 SVGAGI. CDR3 loop: CASRPLAGHGDTQYF. In DNA form, the CDR3 reads TGTGCCAGCAGGCCACTAGCGGGGCATGGAGATACGCAGTATTTT.

J is TRBJ1-1 and V is TRBV11-3, with unresolved D. V shed 5 bases and J shed 8 bases, with 15 bases lying between them. In germline, CDR1 is SGHNT, CDR2 YENEEA. This CDR3 comprises 13 residues. CDR3 region: CASSERPGSEAFF. The CDR3 coding sequence is TGTGCCAGCAGCGAGCGACCGGGGTCCGAAGCTTTCTTT.

The chain has TRBV5-4 and TRBJ2-1; TRBD2 agrees at 12 bases. J was trimmed by 5 bases and V by 4 bases; bases with no gene match: 7. The CDR3 spans 16 residues. Germline V gene data show CDR1 as SGHNT and CDR2 as YYREEE (reference sequence). As DNA, the CDR3 is TGTGCCAGCAGCCCCGGGACTAGCGGGCTAAACAATGAGCAGTTCTTC. This gives the protein CASSPGTSGLNNEQFF.

The gene calls are TRBV6-1 and TRBJ1-3; TRBD1 matches at 7 bases. Germline V CDR1 and CDR2: MNHNS, SASEGT. The CDR3 consists of 14 residues. V shed 3 bases and J 5 bases; nucleotides not matched to a gene: 4. CDR3: CASSETGPRNTIYF. The CDR3 DNA sequence: TGTGCCAGCAGTGAGACAGGGCCAAGAAACACCATATATTTT.